Below are 26 T cell receptor beta chains sequenced from a single sample in a study of blood T cell repertoires in COVID-19. Method: immunoSEQ multiplex PCR; TCRdb's copy keeps in-frame clones and lacks some. The sample carries about 200,000 clones, around 88% recorded once. Input material: PBMCs or T cells enriched from blood (not recorded which). Receptors originate from a man in his forties with acute COVID-19.

The CDR3: CASSRTQDRPNQPQHF. The DNA of the CDR3 is TGTGCCAGCAGTCGTACCCAGGACAGACCAAATCAGCCCCAGCATTTT. The rearrangement links TRBV6-6 to TRBJ1-5; maybe TRBD1 (6 bases). V was trimmed by 5 bases and J by 4 bases, leaving 18 bases between them. This CDR3 is built from 16 residues. The germline gives CDR1 MNHNY, CDR2 SVGAGI (reference sequence).

The J gene is TRBJ1-5, the V gene TRBV2; TRBD1 might be the D (6 bases). Germline values: CDR1 SNHLY, CDR2 FYNNEI. This CDR3 spans 13 amino acids. V was clipped by 7 bases and J by 4 bases, with 11 bases between them. CDR3 bases: TGTGCCAGCATGGTAGACAGGAATCAGCCCCAGCATTTT. This sequence encodes CASMVDRNQPQHF.

This chain uses TRBV6-2 or TRBV6-3 with TRBJ1-1; no definite D call. Germline V gene lookup returns CDR1 MNHEY and CDR2 SVGEGT. The CDR3 has 13 residues. V gave up 2 bases and J gave up 4 bases, with 8 bases separating them. The CDR3 is CASSYIPGTEAFF. DNA of the CDR3: TGTGCCAGCAGTTACATCCCCGGCACTGAAGCTTTCTTT.

The rearrangement uses TRBV5-1 and TRBJ2-5; TRBD1 agrees at 8 bases. V was pared by 5 bases and J by 2 bases, with 8 bases of the junction left unmatched. CDR1 SGHRS and CDR2 YFSETQ come from the germline V gene. The CDR3 has 15 amino acids. CDR3 nucleotide sequence: TGCGCCAGCAGAACCCGAGGACAGGGACAAGAGACCCAGTACTTC. Protein sequence: CASRTRGQGQETQYF. The full variable domain, rest sourced from reference TRBV5-1 and TRBJ2-5, is KAGVTQTPRYLIKTRGQQVTLSCSPISGHRSVSWYQQTPGQGLQFLFEYFSETQRNKGNFPGRFSGRQFSNSRSEMNVSTLELGDSALYLCASRTRGQGQETQYFGPGTRLLVL.

The chain carries TRBV3-1 (or the pseudogene TRBV3-2) and TRBJ1-3; TRBD1 aligns across 7 bases. The CDR3 extends over 15 amino acids. Germline CDR1 is LGHDT and CDR2 is YNNKEL (reference sequence). Unmatched junction bases numbered 4, after V lost 3 bases and J lost 2 bases. The CDR3 region is CASSHQGTAGNTIYF. Written as DNA, the CDR3 is TGTGCCAGCAGCCACCAGGGGACAGCTGGAAACACCATATATTTT.

Here the CDR3 DNA reads TGTGCTAGTGGGCCCGGGGACAGGGGGTTTAGAGAGACCCAGTACTTC. This translates into CASGPGDRGFRETQYF. This sequence joins TRBV12-5 and TRBJ2-5; TRBD1 agrees at 11 bases. Germline CDR1 is LGHNT and CDR2 is FRNRAP. Germline trimming cut 6 bases from V and 4 bases from J; bases unmatched to any gene: 10. The length of the CDR3 is 16 residues.

A few counts support this clone. CDR3 amino acids: CASSNRSDHNQPQHF. The DNA for the CDR3 is TGTGCCAGCAGCAATCGGTCCGATCATAACCAGCCCCAGCATTTT. This rearrangement joins TRBV21-1 to TRBJ1-5. TRBV21-1 counts as a pseudogene. This CDR3 is built from 15 residues.

The rearrangement uses TRBV10-3 and TRBJ1-6; weak D call: TRBD1 (5 bases). Trimming stripped 2 bases from V and 6 bases from J, with 14 bases between. Germline assignment: CDR1 ENHRY and CDR2 SYGVKD. The CDR3 runs 16 residues. In nucleotides, the CDR3 is TGTGCCATCAGTGAGAGGGGAGGGGAAGGTAATTCACCCCTCCACTTT. Its protein is CAISERGGEGNSPLHF.

This chain links TRBV30 with TRBJ1-2; TRBD1 agrees at 7 bases. V was clipped by 2 bases and J by 1 base; unmatched bases: 4. Germline lookup yields CDR1 GTSNPN and CDR2 SVGIG (reference sequence). CDR3 size: 14 residues. The CDR3 region has the DNA TGTGCCTGGAGTCGGGACAGTTATAACTATGGCTACACCTTC. Amino acids: CAWSRDSYNYGYTF.

The chain employs TRBV28 and TRBJ2-7; D ambiguous. The V end lost 3 bases, the J end lost 1 base, and 7 bases lay between the germline ends. This CDR3 spans 13 amino acids. Per the germline V gene, CDR1 is MDHEN and CDR2 is SYDVKM. CDR3 protein: CASSFRDSYEQYF. The CDR3 DNA reads TGTGCCAGCAGTTTCCGCGATTCCTACGAGCAGTACTTC.

The CDR3 DNA reads as TGTGCCAGCAGTTTACGCTCTAGCGGGAGAGGCACCGGGGAGCTGTTTTTT. This encodes CASSLRSSGRGTGELFF. The chain has TRBV27 and TRBJ2-2, with 10 bases aligning to TRBD2. Germline V gene data show CDR1 as MNHEY and CDR2 as SMNVEV (reference sequence). This CDR3 contains 17 residues. Trimming removed 2 bases from V and 4 bases from J; junction bases left unmatched: 7.

This chain links TRBV6-6 with TRBJ1-4; D may be TRBD1 (5 bases). Germline lookup yields CDR1 MNHNY and CDR2 SVGAGI (reference sequence). Between the trimmed V and J ends, which lost 2 bases and 7 bases, there was a span of 14 bases. The CDR3 covers 15 residues. The CDR3 sequence is CASSYGNLGGEKLFF. In DNA form, the CDR3 reads TGTGCCAGCAGTTACGGGAACCTCGGGGGTGAAAAACTGTTTTTT.

The V and J genes are TRBV3-1 (or the pseudogene TRBV3-2) and TRBJ1-1, with D perhaps matching TRBD1 (6 bases). Germline values: CDR1 LGHDT, CDR2 YNNKEL (reference sequence). The CDR3 runs 15 residues. The V gene lost 0 bases and the J gene lost 11 bases, with 19 bases spanning the gap. DNA of the CDR3: TGTGCCAGCAGCCAAGATCGAGGGGGAAATGGTCGGGCTTTCTTT. This gives the protein CASSQDRGGNGRAFF.

This chain joins TRBV7-2 and TRBJ2-7, with no clear D. The CDR3 extends over 15 amino acids. Trimming pared 0 bases from V and 0 bases from J, leaving 9 bases between. In germline, CDR1 is SGHTA, CDR2 FQGNSA. The CDR3 sequence: CASSLAYVSSYEQYF. The CDR3 bases are TGTGCCAGCAGCTTAGCGTATGTCTCCTCCTACGAGCAGTACTTC.

V and J are TRBV3-1 (or the pseudogene TRBV3-2) and TRBJ1-6; D gene ambiguous. V dropped 3 bases and J dropped 7 bases, with 7 bases sitting between them. CDR3 length: 13 amino acids. The V gene's germline CDR1 is LGHDT and CDR2 YNNKEL (reference sequence). CDR3: CASSQLSNSPLHF. The DNA for the CDR3 is TGTGCCAGCAGCCAGCTATCGAATTCACCCCTCCACTTT.

The J gene is TRBJ2-2, the V gene TRBV27; D may be TRBD2 (6 bases). Germline CDR1 reads MNHEY; CDR2 reads SMNVEV (reference sequence). CDR3 length: 15 amino acids. V lost 3 bases to trimming and J lost 2 bases, with 10 bases between them. The CDR3 region is CASSLGGANTGELFF. In DNA, the CDR3 is TGTGCCAGCAGTTTGGGGGGAGCCAACACCGGGGAGCTGTTTTTT.

V usage is TRBV7-9 and J usage is TRBJ1-5, with D unclear. The germline V gene has CDR1 SEHNR and CDR2 FQNEAQ (reference sequence). This CDR3 region has 13 residues. Between the trimmed V and J ends, which lost 6 bases and 10 bases, there was a span of 16 bases. The CDR3 bases are TGTGCCAGCAGTCTGCCCCCTTTCGGTCCCCAGCATTTT. Translated: CASSLPPFGPQHF. Based on the CDR3 plus reference TRBV7-9 and TRBJ1-5, the full variable domain is DTGVSQNPRHKITKRGQNVTFRCDPISEHNRLYWYRQTLGQGPEFLTYFQNEAQLEKSRLLSDRFSAERPKGSFSTLEIQRTEQGDSAMYLCASSLPPFGPQHFGDGTRLSIL.

This rearrangement joins TRBV7-9 to TRBJ2-1; the D gene is possibly TRBD1 (6 bases). Germline lookup yields CDR1 SEHNR and CDR2 FQNEAQ (reference sequence). The ends were cut back, 7 bases at V and 2 bases at J, with 15 bases in the middle. The CDR3 is 15 amino acids. The CDR3: CASNPGTNTYNEQFF. DNA for the CDR3: TGTGCCAGCAACCCGGGGACAAATACCTACAATGAGCAGTTCTTC. The complete variable domain, with remaining parts taken from reference TRBV7-9 and TRBJ2-1, reads DTGVSQNPRHKITKRGQNVTFRCDPISEHNRLYWYRQTLGQGPEFLTYFQNEAQLEKSRLLSDRFSAERPKGSFSTLEIQRTEQGDSAMYLCASNPGTNTYNEQFFGPGTRLTVL.

The V gene is TRBV28, the J gene TRBJ2-2; D call uncertain. V was clipped by 9 bases and J by 3 bases, with 17 bases between them. The V gene's germline CDR1 is MDHEN and CDR2 SYDVKM. The CDR3 loop spans 15 amino acids. The CDR3 region is CASTGTPLHTGELFF. DNA for the CDR3: TGTGCCAGTACTGGTACGCCGTTACACACCGGGGAGCTGTTTTTT.

J is TRBJ1-2 and V is TRBV9; TRBD1 matches 8 bases. The V and J ends lost 1 base and 3 bases, in that order; junction bases with no gene match: 14. The CDR3 has 18 residues. Germline CDR1 is SGDLS and CDR2 is YYNGEE. CDR3 amino acids: CASSVQERDRRPDYGYTF. In nucleotides, the CDR3 is TGTGCCAGCAGCGTACAGGAGCGGGACAGGAGGCCAGACTATGGCTACACCTTC.

This clone was seen many times. The chain employs TRBV28 and TRBJ2-7, with a possible D match to TRBD1 (5 bases). The CDR3 has 12 residues. Germline V gives CDR1 MDHEN, CDR2 SYDVKM. V was clipped by 6 bases and J by 4 bases, with 10 bases between them. CDR3 DNA sequence: TGTGCCAGCAGACAGGACCCGTACGAGCAGTACTTC. Translated, it gives CASRQDPYEQYF.

The V gene is TRBV5-6, the J gene TRBJ1-4; D remains unclear. Trimming removed 10 bases from V and 0 bases from J, with 13 bases in between. Germline CDR1 reads SGHDT; CDR2 reads YYEEEE. CDR3 size: 14 residues. CDR3 protein: CASGVGATNEKLFF. The CDR3 nucleotides are TGTGCCTCCGGAGTGGGTGCAACTAATGAAAAACTGTTTTTT.

This chain connects TRBV28 to TRBJ1-6; TRBD1 is a possible D gene (5 bases). Germline V gives CDR1 MDHEN, CDR2 SYDVKM. The CDR3 sequence is 14 residues long. V lost 3 bases and J lost 6, with 9 bases in between. This CDR3 is CASSLGGFNSPLHF. The CDR3 DNA is TGTGCCAGCAGTTTGGGGGGATTTAATTCACCCCTCCACTTT.

This chain links TRBV30 with TRBJ1-1; D is unclear. V gave up 5 bases and J gave up 9 bases, with 16 bases separating them. Germline V lookup: CDR1 GTSNPN, CDR2 SVGIG (reference sequence). There are 12 residues in the CDR3. DNA for the CDR3: TGTGCCTGGGGTCTTGAGGTGTCTCAAGCTTTCTTT. Its protein product is CAWGLEVSQAFF.

This chain connects TRBV4-3 to TRBJ2-3, with D uncertain. Per germline, CDR1 LGHNA and CDR2 YSLEER. This CDR3 has 16 residues. V dropped 0 bases and J dropped 0 bases, with 10 bases sitting between them. The CDR3 is CASSQELRSSTDTQYF. As DNA, the CDR3 is TGCGCCAGCAGCCAAGAACTCCGTTCTAGCACAGATACGCAGTATTTT.

The rearrangement uses TRBV27 and TRBJ1-5, with 7 bases lining up with TRBD1. V shed 6 bases, J shed 4 bases, and the junction held 12 bases outside the gene matches. This CDR3 has 16 residues. Germline CDR1 reads MNHEY; CDR2 reads SMNVEV (reference sequence). DNA for the CDR3: TGTGCCAGCAGCCAATTGTACACAGGGGAGAATCAGCCCCAGCATTTT. As protein: CASSQLYTGENQPQHF.